This T cell receptor (beta chain) stems from a study of T cell repertoires in aging, cancer and after chemotherapy. Overall study: Donors were grouped into six age bands spanning 30 or younger through 70 or older. Study-wide results and limits: Across the chemotherapy interval, each cancer cohort showed higher median generation probability, suggesting thymic rebound. Age-matched healthy donors had significantly more diverse, less clonal blood TCR repertoires than untreated cancer patients. Healthy donors lost TCR diversity with age mainly through richness, cancer patients through richness and evenness.

A mixed TRB-A/B primer pool amplified rearranged TRB by multiplex touch-down PCR. TCRdb re-called the multiplex PCR reads with MiXCR, one entry per CDR3 protein. The sample contains some 10,000 distinct CDR3 sequences, 40% to 45% of which appear only once. This CDR3 is 13 amino acids long. With 4 bases removed from V and 5 bases from J, the gap between germline ends came to 12 bases. The germline V gene encodes CDR1 SGHTA and CDR2 FQGTGA. As regards this clonotype: Its antigen is not known.

The template was genomic DNA from peripheral blood, not RNA. Sequencing input: blood. The TCR sequence derives from a human donor in good health. The chain combines TRBV7-3 with TRBJ2-7; D perhaps matches TRBD1 (5 bases). For the CDR3, the DNA is TGTGCCAGCAGCTCTCGCAGGGATAACGAGCAGTACTTC. This translates into CASSSRRDNEQYF.